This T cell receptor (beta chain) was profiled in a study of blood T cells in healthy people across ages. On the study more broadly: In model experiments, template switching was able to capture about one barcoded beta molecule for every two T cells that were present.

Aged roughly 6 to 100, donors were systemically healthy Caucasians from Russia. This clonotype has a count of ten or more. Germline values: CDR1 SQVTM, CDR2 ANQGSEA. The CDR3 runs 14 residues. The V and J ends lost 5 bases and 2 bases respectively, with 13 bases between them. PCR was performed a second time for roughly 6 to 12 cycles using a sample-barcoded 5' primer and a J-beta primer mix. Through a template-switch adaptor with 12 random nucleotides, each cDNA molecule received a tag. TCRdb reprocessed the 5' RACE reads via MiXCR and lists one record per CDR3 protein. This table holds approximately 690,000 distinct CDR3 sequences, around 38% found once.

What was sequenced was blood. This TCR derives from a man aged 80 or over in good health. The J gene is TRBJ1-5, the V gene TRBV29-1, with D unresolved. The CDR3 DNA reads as TGCAGCGTTAGAGTCAGTGGAGGCAATCAGCCCCAGCATTTT. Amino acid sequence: CSVRVSGGNQPQHF.